This T cell receptor (beta chain) derives from a study of shared clonotypes between healthy human individuals. Broader study findings: At large depth, rarefaction still showed sorted-subset sequencing to be incomplete.

Worth noting for this clone: Its antigen is unknown.

The investigators split CD4+ cells into a CD45RA+ naive subset and a CD45RA-negative memory subset. The length of the CDR3 is 13 residues. The V end lost 4 bases, the J end lost 4 bases, and 11 bases lay between the germline ends. Germline lookup yields CDR1 MDHEN and CDR2 SYDVKM. At a deep level, the assay was run. Data came from immunoSEQ multiplex PCR; TCRdb stores just in-frame clones and leaves some out. This sample has under 1,900,000 clones, with around 98.5% found just once. J is TRBJ2-7 and V is TRBV28; D unclear. The sequencing sample was made of naive CD4+ T cells sorted from blood. The subset here: CD45RA+ positively selected. The clonotype comes from a man aged 30 to 45 in good health. The chain's CDR3 is CASSSSPQYEQYF. The CDR3 nucleotides are TGTGCCAGCAGTTCCTCCCCACAGTACGAGCAGTACTTC.